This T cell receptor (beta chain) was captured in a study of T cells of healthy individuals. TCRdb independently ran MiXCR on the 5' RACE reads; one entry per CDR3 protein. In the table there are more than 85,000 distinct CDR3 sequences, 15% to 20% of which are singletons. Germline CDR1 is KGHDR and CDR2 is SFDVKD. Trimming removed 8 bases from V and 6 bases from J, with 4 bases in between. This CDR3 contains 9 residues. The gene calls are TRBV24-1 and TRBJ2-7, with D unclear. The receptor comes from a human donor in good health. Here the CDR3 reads CATTSEQYF. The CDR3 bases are TGTGCCACCACCTCCGAGCAGTACTTC.